This TCR beta chain appears in the sequencing data of a study of cytomegalovirus exposure and HLA in healthy donors. Trimming removed 8 bases from V and 6 bases from J; junction bases left unmatched: 15. The CDR3 length is 16 residues. The germline V gene encodes CDR1 MRHNA and CDR2 SNTAGT. PCR involved 60 Vbeta and 13 Jbeta primers. This table comes from immunoSEQ multiplex PCR, and its TCRdb copy is limited to in-frame clones, with some not included. The sample lists more than 100,000 clones; around three fifths were seen once. This clone appeared a few times. This rearrangement joins TRBV6-4 to TRBJ1-5; 8 bases are shared with TRBD1. Sequenced material: PBMCs. This receptor was taken from a woman aged 40 to 49 in good health and CMV-seronegative. The DNA of the CDR3 is TGTGCCAGCGGTTTAGGGGACAGGAAGGGATTTCAGCCCCAGCATTTT. Translated: CASGLGDRKGFQPQHF.